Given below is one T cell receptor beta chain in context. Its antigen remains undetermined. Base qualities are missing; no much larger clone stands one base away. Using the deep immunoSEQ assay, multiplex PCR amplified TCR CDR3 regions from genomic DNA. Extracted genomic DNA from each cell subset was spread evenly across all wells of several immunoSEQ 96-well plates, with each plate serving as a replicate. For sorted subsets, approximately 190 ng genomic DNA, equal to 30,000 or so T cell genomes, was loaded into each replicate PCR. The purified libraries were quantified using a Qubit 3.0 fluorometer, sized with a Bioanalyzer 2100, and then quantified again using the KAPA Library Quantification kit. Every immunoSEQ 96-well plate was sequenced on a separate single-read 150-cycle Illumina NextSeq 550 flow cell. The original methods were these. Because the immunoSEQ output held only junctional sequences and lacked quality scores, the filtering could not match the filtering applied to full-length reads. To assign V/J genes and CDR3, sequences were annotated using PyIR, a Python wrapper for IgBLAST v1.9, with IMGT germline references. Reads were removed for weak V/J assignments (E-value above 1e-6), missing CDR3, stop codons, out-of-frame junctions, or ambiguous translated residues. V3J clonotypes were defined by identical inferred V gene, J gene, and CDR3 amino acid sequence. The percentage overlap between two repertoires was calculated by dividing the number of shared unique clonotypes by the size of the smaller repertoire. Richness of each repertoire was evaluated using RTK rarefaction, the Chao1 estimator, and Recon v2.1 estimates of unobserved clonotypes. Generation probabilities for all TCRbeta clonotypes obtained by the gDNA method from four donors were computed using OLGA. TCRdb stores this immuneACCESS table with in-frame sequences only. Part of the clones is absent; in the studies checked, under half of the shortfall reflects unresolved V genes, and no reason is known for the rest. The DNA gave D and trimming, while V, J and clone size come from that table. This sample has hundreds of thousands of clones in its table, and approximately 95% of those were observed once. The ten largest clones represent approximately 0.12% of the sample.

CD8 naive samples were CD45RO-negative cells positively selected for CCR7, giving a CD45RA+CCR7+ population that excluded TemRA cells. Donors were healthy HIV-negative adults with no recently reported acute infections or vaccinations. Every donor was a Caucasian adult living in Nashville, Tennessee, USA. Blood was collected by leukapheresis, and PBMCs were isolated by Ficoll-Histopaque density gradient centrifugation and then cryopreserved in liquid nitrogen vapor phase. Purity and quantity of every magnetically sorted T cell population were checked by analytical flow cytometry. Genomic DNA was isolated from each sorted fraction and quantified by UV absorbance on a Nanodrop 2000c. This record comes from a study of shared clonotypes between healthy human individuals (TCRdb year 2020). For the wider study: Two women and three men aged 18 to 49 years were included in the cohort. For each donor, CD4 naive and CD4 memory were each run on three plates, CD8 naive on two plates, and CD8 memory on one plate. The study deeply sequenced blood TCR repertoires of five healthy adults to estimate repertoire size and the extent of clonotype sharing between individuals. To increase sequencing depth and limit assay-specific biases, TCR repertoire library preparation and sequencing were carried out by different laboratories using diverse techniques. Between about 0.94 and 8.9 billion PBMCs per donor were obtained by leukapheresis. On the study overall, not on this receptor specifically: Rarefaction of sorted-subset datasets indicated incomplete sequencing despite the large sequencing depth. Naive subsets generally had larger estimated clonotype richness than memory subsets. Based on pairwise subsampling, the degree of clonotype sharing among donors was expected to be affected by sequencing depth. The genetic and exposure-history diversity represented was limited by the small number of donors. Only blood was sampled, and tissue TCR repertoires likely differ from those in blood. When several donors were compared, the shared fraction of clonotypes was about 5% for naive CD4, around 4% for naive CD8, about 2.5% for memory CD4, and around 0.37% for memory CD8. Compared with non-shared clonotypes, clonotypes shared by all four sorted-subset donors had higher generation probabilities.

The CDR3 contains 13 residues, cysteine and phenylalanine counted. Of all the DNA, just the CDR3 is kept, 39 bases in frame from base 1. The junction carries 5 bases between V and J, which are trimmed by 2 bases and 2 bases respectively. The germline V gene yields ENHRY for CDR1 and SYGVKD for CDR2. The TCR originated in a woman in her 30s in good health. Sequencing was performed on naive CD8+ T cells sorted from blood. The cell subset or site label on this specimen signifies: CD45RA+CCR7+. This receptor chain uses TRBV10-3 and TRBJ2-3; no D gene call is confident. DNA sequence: TGTGCCATCAGTGAGCCAGACACAGATACGCAGTATTTT. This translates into CAISEPDTDTQYF.